The 10 T cell receptor beta chains below all came from one sample that was sequenced in a study of blood T cells in healthy people across ages. The second PCR ran about 6 to 11 cycles with a sample-barcoded 5' primer and J-beta primers. TCRdb processed the 5' RACE reads anew with MiXCR; each CDR3 protein has one entry. The table lists 700,000 to 900,000 distinct CDR3 sequences, around 24% of them singletons, with about 3% in the top ten. Another study also made use of these data, one on T cells of mothers and their children.

Sequencing was done on a sample of blood. The origin of the receptors is a boy between 10 and 17 years old in good health.

This clonotype was picked up a small number of times. V usage is TRBV12-3 or TRBV12-4 and J usage is TRBJ1-2, with D hard to call. The CDR3 loop spans 12 amino acids. Trimming took off 6 bases at V and 8 bases at J, with 13 bases between the two ends. CDR3 protein: CASSLGQAGYTF. The CDR3 DNA reads as TGTGCCAGCAGCCTAGGGCAGGCGGGCTACACCTTC.

This chain's CDR3 is CASSLTRIGDGYTF. The DNA for the CDR3 is TGTGCCAGCAGCTTGACAAGGATAGGCGATGGCTACACCTTC. The chain joins TRBV7-3 to TRBJ1-2; D remains ambiguous. Germline V gives CDR1 SGHTA, CDR2 FQGTGA. Trimming cost V 3 bases and J 6 bases, with 14 bases left between them. CDR3 size: 14 residues.

This clonotype was seen a handful of times. This chain connects TRBV7-9 to TRBJ2-5; tentatively, D is TRBD2 (5 bases). The J call is uncertain, as TRBJ2-1 better fits the DNA end. This CDR3 has 13 residues. Germline V lookup: CDR1 SEHNR, CDR2 FQNEAQ (reference sequence). The chain's CDR3 is CASSGRRYNEQFF. The CDR3, as DNA: TGTGCCAGCAGCGGCAGGAGGTACAATGAGCAGTTCTTC.

This chain uses TRBV7-6 with TRBJ1-1, with 8 bases fitting TRBD1. After removal of 5 bases from V and 3 bases from J, the junction contained 8 bases not matched to a gene. The V gene's germline CDR1 is SGHVS and CDR2 FNYEAQ. CDR3 length: 15 residues. The CDR3 reads CASSGTGQGDTEAFF. CDR3 sequence (DNA): TGTGCCAGCAGCGGTACCGGACAGGGCGACACTGAAGCTTTCTTT.

The chain couples TRBV12-3 or TRBV12-4 to TRBJ2-3, with TRBD2 matching over 8 bases. V shed 8 bases, J shed 3 bases, and the junction held 13 bases outside the gene matches. CDR3 length: 16 residues. The CDR3 sequence: CASPPTAGGGTDTQYF. DNA for the CDR3: TGTGCCAGCCCACCGACGGCCGGGGGGGGAACAGATACGCAGTATTTT.

V gene TRBV7-2 combines with J gene TRBJ2-1; D may be TRBD1 (8 bases). Germline V lookup: CDR1 SGHTA, CDR2 FQGNSA. Trimming removed 5 bases from V and 3 bases from J, with 14 bases in between. CDR3 length: 15 amino acids. CDR3 DNA sequence: TGTGCCAGCAGCCAACAGGGGGGGGGCTACAATGAGCAGTTCTTC. Encoded protein: CASSQQGGGYNEQFF.

This clonotype was counted a few times. The rearrangement uses TRBV28 and TRBJ2-5; 8 bases agree with TRBD1. Germline values: CDR1 MDHEN, CDR2 SYDVKM. The CDR3 has 14 residues. V shed 3 bases, J shed 11 bases, and the junction held 11 bases outside the gene matches. The CDR3 bases are TGTGCCAGCAGTTTTCTGACAGGGGCCATAGAGCAGTACTTC. Translated, it gives CASSFLTGAIEQYF.

This clonotype was counted only a few times. J is TRBJ2-5 and V is TRBV3-1; TRBD2 aligns across 7 bases. The last part of the DNA fits TRBJ2-1 better; the J call may be wrong. From germline, CDR1 is LGHDT and CDR2 YNNKEL (reference sequence). The CDR3 is 16 residues long. CDR3 amino acids: CASSQGSGAKFNEQFF. Written as DNA, the CDR3 is TGTGCCAGCAGCCAAGGAAGCGGGGCCAAATTCAATGAGCAGTTCTTC.

The chain is built from TRBV29-1 and TRBJ2-1; D possibly corresponds to TRBD2 (5 bases). V dropped 6 bases and J dropped 3 bases, with 12 bases sitting between them. CDR1 is SQVTM, CDR2 ANQGSEA, per germline. The CDR3 loop spans 13 amino acids. The CDR3 DNA reads TGCAGCGTCCCCTCGCGGGTCTACAATGAGCAGTTCTTC. It is translated as CSVPSRVYNEQFF.

Only a few counts were recorded for this clonotype. The chain couples TRBV13 to TRBJ1-6; 9 nucleotides match TRBD1. Germline CDR1 is PRHDT and CDR2 is FYEKMQ (reference sequence). The CDR3 is made up of 13 amino acids. V shed 7 bases and J 11 bases; nucleotides not matched to a gene: 6. The chain's CDR3 is CASTGQGLPPLHF. The CDR3 region has the DNA TGTGCCAGCACCGGACAGGGGCTGCCACCCCTCCACTTT.